This T cell receptor (beta chain) was identified during a study of blood T cell repertoires in COVID-19. With 4 bases removed from V and 0 bases from J, the gap between germline ends came to 14 bases. The CDR3 has 16 residues. Germline assignment: CDR1 SGHTS and CDR2 YDEGEE. Using immunoSEQ multiplex PCR, the repertoire was profiled, and TCRdb retains in-frame clones only, with some absent. The sample holds 250,000 to 350,000 clones, about 91% seen once. V is TRBV5-8 and J is TRBJ1-3; D is perhaps TRBD1 (6 bases). Sequencing was carried out using peripheral blood. This clonotype originated in a woman in her 30s who had recovered from COVID-19. The CDR3 DNA follows: TGTGCCAGCAGCCCCGGACAGCCCATCTCTGGAAACACCATATATTTT. It translates to CASSPGQPISGNTIYF.